A selection of T cell receptor beta chains follows, all from one sample in a study of long-term antiretroviral therapy in people with HIV. The table came from immunoSEQ multiplex PCR; TCRdb's copy has only in-frame clones and leaves some out. The sample includes under 25,000 clones, around 83% of them seen just once. The specimen comprised unsorted PBMCs, sampled 1.3 years after starting antiretroviral therapy. The receptors were gathered from a man in his sixties with HIV. Each CDR3 is given with its conserved first and last residue. The D gene is left open where the match is weak. Where a row states a size, it is once, few, many or the class of an expanded clone; other rows omit it.

CDR3aa: CASSHGQDPYQPQHF
CDR3nt: TGCGCCAGCAGCCATGGACAGGACCCCTATCAGCCCCAGCATTTT
d_gene: TRBD1
j_gene: TRBJ1-5
abundance: .
v_gene: TRBV4-1

CDR3aa: CASSPPRLETQYF
CDR3nt: TGTGCCAGCAGCCCTCCCCGTCTGGAGACCCAGTACTTC
d_gene: .
j_gene: TRBJ2-5
abundance: .
v_gene: TRBV7-6

CDR3aa: CASSRDSLVYGYTF
CDR3nt: TGTGCCAGCAGCCGGGACAGCCTTGTCTATGGCTACACCTTC
d_gene: TRBD1
j_gene: TRBJ1-2
abundance: once
v_gene: TRBV7-2

CDR3aa: CASSSNHEQYF
CDR3nt: TGTGCCAGCAGTTCCAACCACGAGCAGTACTTC
d_gene: .
j_gene: TRBJ2-7
abundance: once
v_gene: TRBV6-6

CDR3aa: CASSLLTGLAREQYF
CDR3nt: TGTGCCAGCAGCTTGTTGACAGGACTGGCCCGCGAGCAGTACTTC
d_gene: .
j_gene: TRBJ2-7
abundance: .
v_gene: TRBV11-3

CDR3aa: CASSRLQAMNTEAFF
CDR3nt: TGTGCCAGCAGCCGCCTACAGGCGATGAACACTGAAGCTTTCTTT
d_gene: .
j_gene: TRBJ1-1
abundance: .
v_gene: TRBV5-6

CDR3aa: CASSLGLYSYEQYF
CDR3nt: TGTGCCAGCAGCTTAGGTCTGTACTCCTACGAGCAGTACTTC
d_gene: .
j_gene: TRBJ2-7
abundance: .
v_gene: TRBV11-2

CDR3aa: CASSHRNSGTSGNTQYF
CDR3nt: TGTGCCAGCTCACACAGGAATTCCGGGACTAGCGGGAACACCCAGTACTTC
d_gene: TRBD2
j_gene: TRBJ2-5
abundance: .
v_gene: TRBV18

CDR3aa: CSVQGTATAGTQYF
CDR3nt: TGCAGCGTTCAAGGGACAGCTACCGCGGGGACCCAGTACTTC
d_gene: TRBD1
j_gene: TRBJ2-5
abundance: .
v_gene: TRBV29-1

CDR3aa: CASSAEGVGQETQYF
CDR3nt: TGTGCCAGCAGCGCTGAAGGGGTCGGCCAAGAGACCCAGTACTTC
d_gene: .
j_gene: TRBJ2-5
abundance: .
v_gene: TRBV9

CDR3aa: CASSIAQAVHQSTDTQYF
CDR3nt: TGTGCCAGTAGTATAGCCCAGGCGGTCCACCAATCCACAGATACGCAGTATTTT
d_gene: .
j_gene: TRBJ2-3
abundance: .
v_gene: TRBV19

CDR3aa: CASSSNRAAYAEAFF
CDR3nt: TGCGCCAGCAGCTCCAACAGGGCTGCCTATGCTGAAGCTTTCTTT
d_gene: .
j_gene: TRBJ1-1
abundance: .
v_gene: TRBV5-1

CDR3aa: CASSFNTGGYEQYF
CDR3nt: TGTGCCAGCAGCTTCAACACCGGGGGCTACGAGCAGTACTTC
d_gene: .
j_gene: TRBJ2-7
abundance: .
v_gene: TRBV5-4

CDR3aa: CAISASWQPYSNQPQHF
CDR3nt: TGTGCCATCAGTGCATCGTGGCAGCCGTATAGCAATCAGCCCCAGCATTTT
d_gene: .
j_gene: TRBJ1-5
abundance: .
v_gene: TRBV10-3

CDR3aa: CASSVMGGGAPYEQFF
CDR3nt: TGTGCCAGCAGCGTAATGGGCGGGGGGGCCCCGTATGAGCAGTTCTTC
d_gene: TRBD2
j_gene: TRBJ2-1
abundance: .
v_gene: TRBV9

CDR3aa: CASSGSPTPLYNEQFF
CDR3nt: TGCGCCAGCAGCGGATCCCCCACGCCCCTCTACAATGAGCAGTTCTTC
d_gene: .
j_gene: TRBJ2-1
abundance: .
v_gene: TRBV5-1

CDR3aa: CASSMTLSNQPQHF
CDR3nt: TGTGCCAGCAGCATGACCCTTAGCAATCAGCCCCAGCATTTT
d_gene: .
j_gene: TRBJ1-5
abundance: .
v_gene: TRBV7-2